This T cell receptor (beta chain) was identified during a study of T-cell reconstitution after alpha-beta-depleted transplantation in children. Study findings and constraints: From newly produced T cells came most of the T-cell counts and diversity one year after transplant. Where alpha-beta T cells came from about two months after transplant was reportedly several hundred expanded graft clones. High day-60 TCRbeta diversity in some patients came from surviving recipient T cells and thymic progenitors.

Preparation of the TCRbeta library involved a method that used unique molecular identifiers. One entry per CDR3 protein, called by TCRdb with MiXCR from the PCR reads. Of about 600,000 distinct CDR3 sequences in the sample, approximately 13% were seen once. This clonotype was counted a few times. Its antigen is not identified. The CDR3 extends over 17 amino acids. Germline CDR1 and CDR2: LGHNA and YSLEER. V lost 3 bases, J lost 0 bases, and 7 bases stayed unmatched. The TCR originated in a male patient younger than 18 who had a stem cell transplant for acute myeloid leukemia, so the T cells may come from the graft donor. Material: PBMCs, mostly from graft donor cells, obtained 360 days after TCRalphabeta/CD19-depleted stem cell transplant. The chain recombines TRBV4-3 with TRBJ2-7, with 11 nucleotides matching TRBD2. This chain's CDR3 is CASSQGSTSGTSYEQYF. For the CDR3, the DNA is TGCGCCAGCAGCCAGGGGTCGACTAGCGGGACCTCCTACGAGCAGTACTTC.